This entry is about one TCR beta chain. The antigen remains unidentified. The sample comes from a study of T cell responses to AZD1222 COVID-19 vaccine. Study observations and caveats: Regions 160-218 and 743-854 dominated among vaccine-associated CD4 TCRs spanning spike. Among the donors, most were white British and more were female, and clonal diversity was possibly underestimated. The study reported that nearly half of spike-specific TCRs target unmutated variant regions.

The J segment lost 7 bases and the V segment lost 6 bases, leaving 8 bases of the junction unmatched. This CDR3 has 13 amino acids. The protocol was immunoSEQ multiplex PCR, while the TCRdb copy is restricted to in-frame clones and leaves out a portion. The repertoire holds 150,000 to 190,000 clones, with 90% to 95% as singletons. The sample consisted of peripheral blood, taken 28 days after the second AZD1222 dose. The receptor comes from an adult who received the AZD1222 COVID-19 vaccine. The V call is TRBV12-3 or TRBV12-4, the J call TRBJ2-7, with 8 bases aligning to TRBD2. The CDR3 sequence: CASSPGTRSEQYF. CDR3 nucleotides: TGTGCCAGCAGCCCCGGGACTAGAAGTGAGCAGTACTTC.